This TCR beta chain was sequenced in a study of T-cell reconstitution after alpha-beta-depleted transplantation in children. Broader study findings: T-cell counts and diversity at one year post-transplant came mainly from newly produced T cells.

The CDR3 runs to 15 residues. V lost 5 bases to trimming and J lost 4 bases, with 17 bases between them. The germline V gene encodes CDR1 MDHEN and CDR2 SYDVKM. For this clonotype: What it recognizes is unknown.

Researchers prepared the TCRbeta library using unique molecular identifiers, the study reports. One entry per CDR3 protein, called by TCRdb with MiXCR from the PCR reads. The sample lists about 300,000 distinct CDR3 sequences, about 7.3% occurring once. This sample comprised peripheral blood, obtained 360 days after TCRalphabeta/CD19-depleted stem cell transplant. The genes are TRBV28 and TRBJ1-2, with D possibly matching TRBD1 (6 bases). The TCR was taken from a female patient between 2 and 15 years old who had a stem cell transplant for Fanconi anemia, so the T cells may come from the graft donor. The CDR3 is CASSGELGASYGYTF. The CDR3 DNA sequence: TGTGCCAGCAGTGGGGAGTTGGGGGCCAGCTATGGCTACACCTTC.